Listed here are 17 T cell receptor beta chains from one sample, sequenced in a study of T cell clonality in common variable immunodeficiency. Some clones are missing from TCRdb's copy, which holds only in-frame ones; the method was immunoSEQ multiplex PCR. The sample yields about 35,000 clones, without any singletons. Source material: peripheral blood mononuclear cells. The source is a person between 18 and 75 years old in good health.

Ten or more counts support this clone. Sequencing ends 3 residues short of the CDR3 end; the germline J gene provides the rest. V gene TRBV5-1 combines with J gene TRBJ2-1; D unclear. Germline V CDR1 and CDR2: SGHRS, YFSETQ. The CDR3 is made up of 15 amino acids. V lost 2 bases, J lost 5 bases, and 14 bases lay in between. CDR3 region: CASSFTIVTDNEQFF. The sequenced CDR3 bases are TGCGCCAGCAGCTTTACTATAGTCACGGACAATGAG.

This clone was found many times. The sequence runs out 3 residues before the end of the CDR3; the remainder is reconstructed from the germline J gene. The gene calls are TRBV20-1 and TRBJ2-3; D remains unclear. There are 11 residues in the CDR3. Germline-derived CDR1 and CDR2 are DFQATT and SNEGSKA (reference sequence). The V gene lost 0 bases and the J gene lost 7 bases, with 5 bases spanning the gap. The CDR3 sequence: CSARDLHTQYF. The part of the CDR3 DNA that was read is TGCAGTGCTAGAGATCTACATACG.

This clone was observed a few times. The read is 3 residues too short to cover the CDR3 end, so that end is filled in from the germline J gene. The chain carries TRBV20-1 and TRBJ1-6; TRBD1 matches at 7 bases. CDR1 DFQATT and CDR2 SNEGSKA come from the germline V gene (reference sequence). J was trimmed by 9 bases and V by 3 bases; bases with no gene match: 5. The CDR3 runs to 13 residues. The covered CDR3 bases are TGCAGTGCTAGTCCAGGGGGAGGTTCACCC. Residues: CSASPGGGSP. The whole CDR3 sequence is CSASPGGGSPLHF.

This clone has ten or more counts. The read finishes 3 residues shy of the CDR3 end, and the germline J gene is used to complete it. The chain has TRBV12-3 or TRBV12-4 and TRBJ2-7, with 11 bases aligning to TRBD2. This CDR3 has 15 residues. The V segment lost 5 bases and the J segment 0 bases; nucleotides outside the gene matches: 3. CDR3 DNA (partial): TGTGCCAGCAGTGAAACTAGCGGGAGCTCCTACGAG. Amino acids: CASSETSGSSYE. The entire CDR3 sequence reads CASSETSGSSYEQYF.

The sample holds a few counts of this clone. The read falls 3 residues short of the CDR3 end, and the missing part is taken from the germline J gene. The chain couples TRBV19 to TRBJ2-1; 13 bases agree with TRBD2. Germline V gene data show CDR1 as LNHDA and CDR2 as SQIVND (reference sequence). The CDR3 has 20 amino acids. V lost 1 base to trimming and J lost 2 bases; unmatched junction nucleotides: 11. Incomplete CDR3 DNA: TGTGCCAGTAGTATAGCTCCACTAGCGGGAGGGGCCCCCGCCTACAATGAG. It is translated as CASSIAPLAGGAPAYNE. Given in full, the CDR3 is CASSIAPLAGGAPAYNEQFF.

This clone was seen a few times. The observed sequence ends 3 residues before the CDR3 terminus, with the missing tail filled in from the germline J gene. The rearrangement joins TRBV7-9 to TRBJ1-2; D might be TRBD1 (6 bases). The CDR3 has 15 residues. Per the germline V gene, CDR1 is SEHNR and CDR2 is FQNEAQ (reference sequence). CDR3 loop: CASSLGQGPLRDYTF. The sequenced CDR3 bases are TGTGCCAGCAGCTTAGGTCAGGGGCCCTTAAGGGAC.

Points on this clone: The read comes to an end 3 residues before the CDR3 does, leaving the germline J gene to fill in the end. The sample holds other DNA sequences that translate to the same CDR3. The chain couples TRBV18 to TRBJ2-3; D may be TRBD2 (6 bases). The CDR3 sequence is 15 residues long. From germline, CDR1 is KGHSH and CDR2 LQKENI. The covered CDR3 bases are TGTGCCAGCTCACCTTTGGGGAATGTAGCGGAGACG. It encodes CASSPLGNVAET. The full CDR3 sequence reads CASSPLGNVAETQYF. Complete variable domain (other parts from reference TRBV18 and TRBJ2-3): NAGVMQNPRHLVRRRGQEARLRCSPMKGHSHVYWYRQLPEEGLKFMVYLQKENIIDESGMPKERFSAEFPKEGPSILRIQQVVRGDSAAYFCASSPLGNVAETQYFGPGTRLTVL.

This clone was counted at least ten times. The sequenced CDR3 bases are TGTGCCAGCAGTCAAGGACTGTTAGAAGAGACG. Amino acid sequence: CASSQGLLEET. The whole CDR3 region reads CASSQGLLEETQYF. The gene calls are TRBV6-1 and TRBJ2-3; D possibly corresponds to TRBD2 (5 bases). With the read ending 3 residues before the CDR3 end, the germline J gene is used to fill in that end. Germline V gene data show CDR1 as MNHNS and CDR2 as SASEGT. The CDR3 length is 14 residues.

The table lists this clone with many counts. The read ends 3 residues early relative to the CDR3; the germline J gene fills the gap. The V gene is TRBV23-1, the J gene TRBJ2-5, with unresolved D. TRBV23-1 is treated as an ORF (open reading frame) with a function not yet certain. Trimming took off 8 bases at V and 5 bases at J, with 18 bases between the two ends. This CDR3 region has 14 residues. The part of the CDR3 DNA that was read is TGCGCCAGCCCTGGTCGGCTAGTGCAGGAGACC. This sequence encodes CASPGRLVQET. In full, the CDR3 is CASPGRLVQETQYF.

This clone appeared many times. The read terminates 3 residues before the CDR3 end, so the remaining end is supplied by the germline J gene. In the same sample, other DNA sequences code for this CDR3. The chain is built from TRBV7-8 and TRBJ1-2, with TRBD1 identical over 7 bases. Looked up from germline, CDR1 is SGHVS and CDR2 is FQNEAQ. The CDR3 is made up of 16 amino acids. The ends lost 1 base at V and 0 bases at J; junction bases unmatched: 5. The CDR3 region is CASSLGPGQANYGYTF. The covered CDR3 bases are TGTGCCAGCAGCTTAGGGCCCGGACAGGCTAACTATGGC.

The table lists this clone with many counts. The read halts 3 residues ahead of the CDR3 end, with the missing end drawn from the germline J gene. The V and J genes are TRBV5-1 and TRBJ1-1; 10 bases fit TRBD1. The germline V gene encodes CDR1 SGHRS and CDR2 YFSETQ. Trimming cost V 4 bases and J 5 bases; bases outside gene matches: 11. There are 16 residues in the CDR3. The CDR3 DNA, read in part, is TGCGCCAGCAGCCGGCGACAGGGGGCGGTCGGGACTGAA. It translates to CASSRRQGAVGTE. The whole CDR3 region reads CASSRRQGAVGTEAFF.

This clone was counted at least ten times. The CDR3 here is CASSQGQTLTDTQYF. The CDR3 bases that were read are TGTGCCTCCTCGCAAGGACAGACCCTCACAGATACG. V gene TRBV30 combines with J gene TRBJ2-3; possible D gene TRBD1, 6 bases. The sequence runs out 3 residues before the end of the CDR3; the remainder is reconstructed from the germline J gene. The V gene's germline CDR1 is GTSNPN and CDR2 SVGIG (reference sequence). This CDR3 has 15 amino acids. The V end was cut by 7 bases, the J end by 2 bases, with 19 bases between.

This clone was observed at least ten times. The read halts 3 residues ahead of the CDR3 end, with the missing end drawn from the germline J gene. The chain has TRBV6-1 and TRBJ1-1, with D hard to call. The CDR3 contains 13 residues. Trimming took 2 bases from V and 3 from J, leaving 7 bases between them. Germline V gives CDR1 MNHNS, CDR2 SASEGT. CDR3 region: CASSEYRDTEAFF. CDR3 bases read: TGTGCCAGCAGTGAATATCGGGACACTGAA.

Many counts were recorded for this clone. The read gets to within 3 residues of the CDR3 end, and the germline J gene fills in the rest. V gene TRBV12-3 or TRBV12-4 combines with J gene TRBJ2-2; 10 bases align to TRBD1. With V trimmed by 5 bases and J by 7 bases, 7 bases remained unmatched. There are 15 residues in the CDR3. The part of the CDR3 DNA that was read is TGTGCCAGCAGTACCGGGACAGGGGTAATCGGGGAG. This sequence encodes CASSTGTGVIGE. The whole CDR3 reads CASSTGTGVIGELFF.

This clone was seen a few times. The CDR3 end lies 3 residues beyond the end of the read and is filled in from the germline J gene. The chain is built from TRBV2 and TRBJ2-1; tentative D call: TRBD1 (6 bases). V was trimmed by 7 bases and J by 6 bases, leaving 19 bases between them. Per the germline V gene, CDR1 is SNHLY and CDR2 is FYNNEI. The length of the CDR3 is 15 residues. CDR3 sequence reads: CASIRDNQAPNEQFF. CDR3 DNA (partial): TGTGCCAGCATTCGGGACAACCAAGCCCCCAATGAG. The full variable domain, rest sourced from reference TRBV2 and TRBJ2-1, is EPEVTQTPSHQVTQMGQEVILRCVPISNHLYFYWYRQILGQKVEFLVSFYNNEISEKSEIFDDQFSVERPDGSNFTLKIRSTKLEDSAMYFCASIRDNQAPNEQFFGPGTRLTVL.

The table lists this clone with many counts. CDR3 DNA, as far as it was read: TGTGCCAGCTCCCCAGGGGGCCCGGATCAGCCC. Protein product: CASSPGGPDQP. The CDR3 as a whole reads CASSPGGPDQPQHF. The V and J genes are TRBV18 and TRBJ1-5; TRBD1 aligns across 8 bases. The CDR3 goes on 3 residues after the read ends, and that part is filled in from the germline J gene. Germline CDR1 KGHSH, CDR2 LQKENI. The V and J ends lost 6 bases and 5 bases, in that order; junction bases with no gene match: 6. The CDR3 spans 14 residues.

The table lists this clone with many counts. The sequenced fragment ends 3 residues before the CDR3 boundary, so the rest is inferred from the germline J gene. The V call is TRBV4-1, the J call TRBJ2-1, with 13 bases identical to TRBD2. V gave up 4 bases and J gave up 5 bases; unmatched junction bases: 5. The CDR3 runs to 16 residues. Germline CDR1 and CDR2: MGHRA and YSYEKL. The covered CDR3 bases are TGCGCCAGCAGCCCAGGACTAGCGGGGGTCAACAATGAG. Its protein is CASSPGLAGVNNE. The full-length CDR3 reads as CASSPGLAGVNNEQFF.